These T cell receptor beta chains were read from a single sample in a study of blood T cell repertoires in COVID-19. The repertoire was sequenced with immunoSEQ multiplex PCR; TCRdb's copy has only in-frame clones and lacks some. The sample has about 230,000 clones; around 83% are singletons. The sample consisted of peripheral blood. These receptors were taken from an older man with acute or convalescent COVID-19. Both conserved end residues are part of each CDR3. The order of the fields is J gene, clone size, V gene, D gene, CDR3 DNA, CDR3 protein. The D gene is left open where the match is weak. Part of the rows lack a size; the others show once, few, many or a class for expanded clones.

TRBJ2-7 | - | TRBV3-1/TRBV3-2 | - | TGTGCCAGCAGCCCTCGGACAGCCTCCTACGAGCAGTACTTC | CASSPRTASYEQYF
TRBJ2-7 | - | TRBV4-1 | - | TGCGCCAGCAGCCAAGATCAGGGGCCCTACGAGCAGTACTTC | CASSQDQGPYEQYF
TRBJ2-1 | - | TRBV11-2 | TRBD2 | TGTGCCAGCAGCTCCCGACTAGCGGGGGGGATCAATGAGCAGTTCTTC | CASSSRLAGGINEQFF
TRBJ1-5 | - | TRBV21-1 | - | TGTGCCAGCAGCAAAGAGGTAAGGGAAGGGGCAGGTCAGCCCCAGCATTTT | CASSKEVREGAGQPQHF
TRBJ2-2 | - | TRBV28 | TRBD2 | TGTGCCAGCAGCCCCCATAGCGGGGGTAACACCGGGGAGCTGTTTTTT | CASSPHSGGNTGELFF
TRBJ2-7 | few | TRBV5-1 | TRBD1 | TGCGCCAGCAGGGAAACAGGGGGCGAGCAGTACTTC | CASRETGGEQYF
TRBJ2-2 | - | TRBV13 | TRBD2 | TGCGCCAGCAGCCAAGGTGGCACTAGCGGGTACTGGGAGCTGTTTTTT | CASSQGGTSGYWELFF
TRBJ2-7 | few | TRBV2 | - | TGTGCCAGCAGCAAGCAGGGGAATAGTTACGAGCAGTACTTC | CASSKQGNSYEQYF
TRBJ2-7 | few | TRBV19 | - | TGTGCCAGTAGTAGGACATTCTCCGAGCAGTACTTC | CASSRTFSEQYF
TRBJ2-5 | few | TRBV27 | TRBD2 | TGTGCCAGCAGTTTAGGGACTAGCGGCAAAGAGACCCAGTACTTC | CASSLGTSGKETQYF
TRBJ2-7 | few | TRBV19 | - | TGTGCCAGTAGTATGATAGACAACTACGAGCAGTACTTC | CASSMIDNYEQYF
TRBJ1-1 | - | TRBV5-1 | TRBD1 | TGCGCCAGCAGCTCCGGGACAGCGAACACTGAAGCTTTCTTT | CASSSGTANTEAFF
TRBJ1-2 | - | TRBV5-1 | - | TGCGCCAGCAGCTTGGAGGGCAGGGGCCCGGCCGAGGATGGCTACACCTTC | CASSLEGRGPAEDGYTF
TRBJ2-3 | - | TRBV27 | - | TGTGCCAGCAGTAATCGAGGTATCGATACGCAGTATTTT | CASSNRGIDTQYF
TRBJ2-7 | - | TRBV6-5 | - | TGTGCCCATCGACTAGGAGGGGAGGACGAGCAGTACTTC | CAHRLGGEDEQYF
TRBJ1-5 | - | TRBV5-8 | - | TGTGCCAGCAGCTTGGTTCAGGGGAGCAATCAGCCCCAGCATTTT | CASSLVQGSNQPQHF
TRBJ2-1 | - | TRBV5-1 | TRBD2 | TGCGCCAGCAGCCCTGCGGGACTAGCGGGAGTGACCTACAATGAGCAGTTCTTC | CASSPAGLAGVTYNEQFF
TRBJ1-4 | once | TRBV5-1 | TRBD1 | TGCGCCAGCAGCCTGGGACAGGGTGGGACTAATGAAAAACTGTTTTTT | CASSLGQGGTNEKLFF
TRBJ2-1 | - | TRBV29-1 | TRBD2 | TGCAGCGTTTTTTCTGGGACTAGTATCAATGAGCAGTTCTTC | CSVFSGTSINEQFF
TRBJ2-1 | - | TRBV28 | TRBD2 | TGTGCCAGCAGCACCCGGACTAGCGGGGGGCCTGGGAATGAGCAGTTCTTC | CASSTRTSGGPGNEQFF
TRBJ1-1 | few | TRBV6-1 | TRBD1 | TGTGCCAGCAGTGATTGGGTGAGGGACAGCAAGAAAGCTTTCTTT | CASSDWVRDSKKAFF
TRBJ2-7 | - | TRBV18 | - | TGTGCCAGCTCAACTACAGGGTTTGCCGAGCAGTACTTC | CASSTTGFAEQYF
TRBJ2-7 | - | TRBV27 | TRBD2 | TGTGCCAGCAGTTCCCATGCGGGGACTAGGGCCTACGAGCAGTACTTC | CASSSHAGTRAYEQYF
TRBJ2-1 | - | TRBV6-2/TRBV6-3 | TRBD2 | TGTGCCAGCAGTTACTCGCTAGCGGGAGGCAATGAGCAGTTCTTC | CASSYSLAGGNEQFF
TRBJ1-2 | few | TRBV19 | - | TGTGCCAGTAGTATAATATCAGGGAACTCTGGCTACACCTTC | CASSIISGNSGYTF
TRBJ2-1 | - | TRBV5-1 | - | TGCGCCAGCAGCGCCCGACGGGACAATGAGCAGTTCTTC | CASSARRDNEQFF